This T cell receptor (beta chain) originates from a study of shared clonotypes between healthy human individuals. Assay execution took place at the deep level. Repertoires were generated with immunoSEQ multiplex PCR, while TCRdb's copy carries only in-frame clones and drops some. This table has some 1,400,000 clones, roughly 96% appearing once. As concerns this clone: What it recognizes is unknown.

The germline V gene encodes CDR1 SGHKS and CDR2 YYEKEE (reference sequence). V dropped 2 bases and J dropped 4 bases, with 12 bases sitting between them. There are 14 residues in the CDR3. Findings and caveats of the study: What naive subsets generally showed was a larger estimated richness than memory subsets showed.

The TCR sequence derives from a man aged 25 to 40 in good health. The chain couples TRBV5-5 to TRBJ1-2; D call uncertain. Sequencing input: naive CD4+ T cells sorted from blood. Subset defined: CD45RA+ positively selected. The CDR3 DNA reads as TGTGCCAGCAGCTTCCCTGTTTCGGCCTATGGCTACACCTTC. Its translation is CASSFPVSAYGYTF.